This TCR beta chain was sequenced in a study of human T cells and chemical hapten exposure. MiXCR, run by TCRdb on the RACE reads, gives a single entry per CDR3 protein. This sample has more than 150,000 distinct CDR3 sequences, with about 25% found just once. CDR1 is SGHTA and CDR2 is FQGNSA in the germline V gene. Trimming pared 1 base from V and 3 bases from J, leaving 13 bases between. The length of the CDR3 is 15 residues. Time point reported: patch test 3, about 24 weeks after DPC sensitization. Treatment here: therapeutic diphenylcyclopropenone sensitization with weekly scalp DPC. J is TRBJ2-7 and V is TRBV7-2; maybe TRBD1 (6 bases). The sample here was whole blood, taken in connection with sensitization to the hapten diphenylcyclopropenone (DPC). The sequence was collected from a woman in her forties with alopecia areata. Some clones in this sample may be carry-over from other donors' samples. The DNA of the CDR3 is TGTGCCAGCAGCTTAGAAGTTGTAGGGGGCTACGAGCAGTACTTC. Its protein is CASSLEVVGGYEQYF.